The 5 T cell receptor beta chains presented below share a single source sample, sequenced in a study of blood T cell repertoires in COVID-19. Only in-frame clones appear in the TCRdb table, and some are missing; sequencing was by immunoSEQ multiplex PCR. This sample has 90,000 or so clones, with 75% to 90% found just once. The specimen sequenced was peripheral blood. All receptors derive from a human donor in a cohort sampled during active COVID-19.

CDR3 sequence reads: CASSTGGAATNEKLFF. The CDR3 DNA reads as TGTGCCAGTAGTACAGGGGGAGCGGCAACTAATGAAAAACTGTTTTTT. This rearrangement joins TRBV19 to TRBJ1-4; 7 bases are a match to TRBD1. Per germline, CDR1 LNHDA and CDR2 SQIVND (reference sequence). CDR3 length: 16 amino acids. J gave up 0 bases and V 4 bases, and 5 bases lay outside the gene matches.

This clone showed up just a few times. V gene TRBV30 combines with J gene TRBJ1-1, with 10 bases identical to TRBD1. The CDR3 is 15 amino acids. J gave up 0 bases and V 4 bases, and 5 bases lay outside the gene matches. CDR1 is GTSNPN and CDR2 is SVGIG in the germline V gene (reference sequence). CDR3 protein: CAWTRQGAMNTEAFF. CDR3 in DNA: TGTGCCTGGACCCGACAGGGGGCGATGAACACTGAAGCTTTCTTT. Full variable domain (remainder filled in from reference TRBV30 and TRBJ1-1): SQTIHQWPATLVQPVGSPLSLECTVEGTSNPNLYWYRQAAGRGLQLLFYSVGIGQISSEVPQNLSASRPQDRQFILSSKKLLLSDSGFYLCAWTRQGAMNTEAFFGQGTRLTVV.

This rearrangement joins TRBV2 to TRBJ1-4; 12 bases align to TRBD1. V gave up 2 bases and J gave up 8 bases; unmatched junction bases: 6. The CDR3 extends over 16 amino acids. Germline-derived CDR1 and CDR2 are SNHLY and FYNNEI. CDR3 sequence: CASSELGQGAGEKLFF. The CDR3 nucleotides read TGTGCCAGCAGTGAATTGGGACAGGGGGCAGGGGAAAAACTGTTTTTT.

The CDR3 protein is CASSLGRHSGNTIYF. CDR3 DNA sequence: TGTGCCAGCAGCCTGGGGAGACACTCTGGAAACACCATATATTTT. This chain links TRBV14 with TRBJ1-3, with D unresolved. Germline V gene data show CDR1 as SGHDN and CDR2 as FVKESK. The CDR3 is made up of 15 amino acids. V shed 4 bases and J shed 0 bases, with 10 bases lying between them.

This clone was found a few times. The chain employs TRBV7-9 and TRBJ1-2; D ambiguous. Germline CDR1 SEHNR, CDR2 FQNEAQ (reference sequence). The CDR3 runs 14 residues. V was pared by 4 bases and J by 3 bases, with 12 bases between. DNA of the CDR3: TGTGCCAGCAGCTCGCGGGCGGAATACTATGGCTACACCTTC. Translated: CASSSRAEYYGYTF. The complete variable domain, with remaining parts taken from reference TRBV7-9 and TRBJ1-2, reads DTGVSQNPRHKITKRGQNVTFRCDPISEHNRLYWYRQTLGQGPEFLTYFQNEAQLEKSRLLSDRFSAERPKGSFSTLEIQRTEQGDSAMYLCASSSRAEYYGYTFGSGTRLTVV.